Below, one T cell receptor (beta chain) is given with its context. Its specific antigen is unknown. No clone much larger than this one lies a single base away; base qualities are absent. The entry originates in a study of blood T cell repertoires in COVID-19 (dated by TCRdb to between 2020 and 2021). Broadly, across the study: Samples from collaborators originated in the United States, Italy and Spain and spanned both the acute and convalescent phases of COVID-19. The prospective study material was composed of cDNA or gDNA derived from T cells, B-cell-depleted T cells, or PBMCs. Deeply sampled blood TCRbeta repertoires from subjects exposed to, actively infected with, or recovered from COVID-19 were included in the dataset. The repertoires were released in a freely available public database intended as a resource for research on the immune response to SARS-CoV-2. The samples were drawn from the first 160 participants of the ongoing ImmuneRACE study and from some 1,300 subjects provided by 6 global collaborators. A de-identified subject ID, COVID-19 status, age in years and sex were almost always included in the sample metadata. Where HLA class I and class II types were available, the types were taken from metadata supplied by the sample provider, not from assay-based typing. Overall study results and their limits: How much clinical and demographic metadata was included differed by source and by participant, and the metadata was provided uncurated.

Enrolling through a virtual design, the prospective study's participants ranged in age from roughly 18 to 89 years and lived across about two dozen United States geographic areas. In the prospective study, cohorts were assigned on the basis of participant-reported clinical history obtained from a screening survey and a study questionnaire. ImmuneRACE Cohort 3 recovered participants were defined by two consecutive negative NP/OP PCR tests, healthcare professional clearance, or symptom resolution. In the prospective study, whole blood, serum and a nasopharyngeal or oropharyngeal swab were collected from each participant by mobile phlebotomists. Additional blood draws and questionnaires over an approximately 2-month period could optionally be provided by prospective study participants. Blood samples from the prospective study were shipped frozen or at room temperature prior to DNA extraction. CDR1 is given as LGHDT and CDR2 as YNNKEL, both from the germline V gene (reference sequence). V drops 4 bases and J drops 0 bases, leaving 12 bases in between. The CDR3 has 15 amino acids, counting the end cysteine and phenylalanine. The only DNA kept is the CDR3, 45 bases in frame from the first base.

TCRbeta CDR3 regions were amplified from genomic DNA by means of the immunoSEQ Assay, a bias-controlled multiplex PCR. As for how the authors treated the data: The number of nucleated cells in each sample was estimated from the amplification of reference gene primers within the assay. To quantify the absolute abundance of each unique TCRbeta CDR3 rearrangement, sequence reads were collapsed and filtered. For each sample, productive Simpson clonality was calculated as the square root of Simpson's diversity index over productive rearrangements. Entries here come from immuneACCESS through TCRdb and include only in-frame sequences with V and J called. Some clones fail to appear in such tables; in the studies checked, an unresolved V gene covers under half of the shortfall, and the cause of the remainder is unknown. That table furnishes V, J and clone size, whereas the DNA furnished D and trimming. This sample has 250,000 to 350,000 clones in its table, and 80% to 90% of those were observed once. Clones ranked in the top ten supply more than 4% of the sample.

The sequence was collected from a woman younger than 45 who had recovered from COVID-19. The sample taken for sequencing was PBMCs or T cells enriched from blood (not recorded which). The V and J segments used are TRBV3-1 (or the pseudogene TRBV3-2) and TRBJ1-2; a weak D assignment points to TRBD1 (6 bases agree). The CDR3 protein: CASSPQGNANYGYTF. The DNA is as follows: TGTGCCAGCAGCCCACAGGGAAATGCTAACTATGGCTACACCTTC.